This T cell receptor beta chain originates from a study of Ad26.COV2.S vaccination and SARS-CoV-2 variants. Whole-study findings and limits: Participants in the vaccine arm had higher spike-specific TCR breadth; placebo recipients had lower.

The treatment is: roughly 19 received Ad26.COV2.S at low or high dose, single or two shots; roughly 5 received placebo; per-sample allocation not given. Specimens were obtained on day 63 following the first vaccine or placebo injection. Vaccine was an Ad26 vector expressing Wuhan-strain SARS-CoV-2 spike. The CDR3 has 13 amino acids. Germline V gene data show CDR1 as WNHNN and CDR2 as SYGVQD (reference sequence). The V and J ends lost 5 bases and 3 bases respectively, with 11 bases between them. The repertoire was sequenced with immunoSEQ multiplex PCR; TCRdb's copy has only in-frame clones and lacks some. Altogether about 400,000 clones are present, about 85% being singletons, with the ten largest covering 3.5%. A remark on this clone: Antigen: not known.

This chain joins TRBV10-1 and TRBJ2-7; TRBD1 might be the D (6 bases). Sequencing used peripheral blood, obtained in a trial of Ad26.COV2.S vaccine versus placebo. The TCR originated in a person aged 18-60 years who received the Ad26.COV2.S COVID-19 vaccine or a placebo. The chain's CDR3 is CASSYGQSYEQYF. The DNA for the CDR3 is TGCGCCAGCAGTTACGGACAGAGCTACGAGCAGTACTTC.